These T cell receptor beta chains were read from a single sample in a study of metastatic and nonmetastatic thyroid tumors. TCRdb re-called the PCR reads with MiXCR. The sample shows roughly 32,000 clones, approximately 7.4% of them seen only once. Sample: blood. The receptors shown here come from a female donor with papillary thyroid cancer or a benign thyroid nodule (not recorded which). Some clones in this sample may be carry-over from other donors' samples. Both conserved end residues are part of each CDR3. D genes are given only for firm matches. Clone size is stated in some rows and not others, as once, few, many or a class when expanded.

CDR3aa | CDR3nt | j_gene | abundance | v_gene | d_gene
CASRPIGGVYEQYF | TGTGCCAGCAGGCCCATCGGGGGGGTCTACGAGCAGTACTTC | TRBJ2-7 | many | TRBV27 | TRBD2
CAWRGEGLTEAFF | TGTGCCTGGAGGGGGGAGGGGTTGACTGAAGCTTTCTTT | TRBJ1-1 | . | TRBV30 | .
CASSQDFSLSSTAKNIQYF | TGTGCCAGCAGCCAAGATTTTTCCTTGTCTAGCACAGCCAAAAACATTCAGTACTTC | TRBJ2-4 | . | TRBV4-2 | .
CASEIGWELFF | TGTGCCAGCGAAATCGGTTGGGAGCTGTTTTTT | TRBJ2-2 | many | TRBV7-9 | .
CATSDHRGQPQHF | TGTGCCACCAGTGATCACCGGGGCCAGCCCCAGCATTTT | TRBJ1-5 | many | TRBV24-1 | .
CASSQDPYTEAFF | TGTGCCAGCAGCCAGGACCCCTACACTGAAGCTTTCTTT | TRBJ1-1 | many | TRBV6-4 | .
CASSPGGGPTDTQYF | TGTGCCAGCAGCCCCGGGGGTGGGCCCACAGATACGCAGTATTTT | TRBJ2-3 | many | TRBV7-3 | .
CASSLEAGRNQPQHF | TGTGCCAGCAGCTTAGAGGCAGGGCGTAATCAGCCCCAGCATTTT | TRBJ1-5 | many | TRBV7-2 | .
CASSAGRGNWNFYEQYF | TGTGCCAGCAGTGCGGGACGAGGAAACTGGAATTTCTACGAGCAGTACTTC | TRBJ2-7 | many | TRBV2 | .
CASSFPPRAGQYF | TGTGCCAGCAGCTTCCCCCCCAGGGCGGGCCAGTACTTC | TRBJ2-5 | few | TRBV7-2 | .
CASSELAGYGYTF | TGCGCCAGCAGTGAGCTGGCAGGATATGGCTACACCTTC | TRBJ1-2 | many | TRBV10-2 | .
CSARGGSNEKLFF | TGCAGTGCTAGGGGCGGGTCTAATGAAAAACTGTTTTTT | TRBJ1-4 | . | TRBV20-1 | .
CSARDPRTSGAYNEQFF | TGCAGTGCTAGAGATCCGAGGACTAGCGGAGCCTACAATGAGCAGTTCTTC | TRBJ2-1 | many | TRBV20-1 | TRBD2
CASSQTTGGASTDTQYF | TGTGCCAGCAGCCAGACCACAGGGGGCGCGAGCACAGATACGCAGTATTTT | TRBJ2-3 | few | TRBV4-2 | TRBD1
CASSLASPRETQYF | TGTGCCAGCAGCTTAGCGTCGCCAAGAGAGACCCAGTACTTC | TRBJ2-5 | many | TRBV7-2 | .
CASSLAKYGTSYNEQFF | TGTGCCAGCAGCTTGGCCAAGTACGGGACGTCCTACAATGAGCAGTTCTTC | TRBJ2-1 | many | TRBV5-8 | .
CSARQADEQFF | TGCAGTGCTAGACAGGCGGATGAGCAGTTCTTC | TRBJ2-1 | many | TRBV20-1 | .
CASSFYRRGNTEAFF | TGTGCCAGCAGTTTTTATCGGCGGGGGAACACTGAAGCTTTCTTT | TRBJ1-1 | many | TRBV27 | .
CASISTGDSPLHF | TGTGCCAGCATTTCCACCGGAGATTCACCCCTCCACTTT | TRBJ1-6 | many | TRBV6-1 | .
CSAQRTSGSYEQFF | TGCAGTGCTCAGAGGACTAGCGGGAGCTATGAGCAGTTCTTC | TRBJ2-1 | many | TRBV20-1 | TRBD2
CASSYTQVGTEQYF | TGTGCCAGCAGTTACACCCAGGTGGGGACCGAACAGTACTTC | TRBJ2-7 | few | TRBV6-5 | .
CAISDQGLGSQPQHF | TGTGCCATCAGTGATCAGGGTTTGGGTAGTCAGCCCCAGCATTTT | TRBJ1-5 | many | TRBV10-3 | .
CASSRYLFFSGRANTGELFF | TGTGCCAGCAGTCGATACCTGTTCTTTAGCGGGAGAGCGAACACCGGGGAGCTGTTTTTT | TRBJ2-2 | many | TRBV6-6 | TRBD2
CASSPRYGTETYGYTF | TGTGCTAGCAGCCCCCGATACGGGACAGAGACCTATGGCTACACCTTC | TRBJ1-2 | . | TRBV7-7 | TRBD1